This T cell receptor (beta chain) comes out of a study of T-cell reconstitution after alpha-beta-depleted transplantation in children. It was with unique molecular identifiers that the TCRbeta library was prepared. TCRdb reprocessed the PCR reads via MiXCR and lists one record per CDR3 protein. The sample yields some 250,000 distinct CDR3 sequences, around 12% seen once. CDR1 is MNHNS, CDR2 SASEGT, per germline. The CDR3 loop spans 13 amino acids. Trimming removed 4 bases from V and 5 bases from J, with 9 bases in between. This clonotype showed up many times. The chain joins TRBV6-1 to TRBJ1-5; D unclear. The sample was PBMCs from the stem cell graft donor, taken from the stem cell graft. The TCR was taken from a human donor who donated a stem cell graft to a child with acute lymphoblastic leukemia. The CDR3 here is CASSVVRHQPQHF. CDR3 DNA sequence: TGTGCCAGCAGTGTAGTCAGACATCAGCCCCAGCATTTT.